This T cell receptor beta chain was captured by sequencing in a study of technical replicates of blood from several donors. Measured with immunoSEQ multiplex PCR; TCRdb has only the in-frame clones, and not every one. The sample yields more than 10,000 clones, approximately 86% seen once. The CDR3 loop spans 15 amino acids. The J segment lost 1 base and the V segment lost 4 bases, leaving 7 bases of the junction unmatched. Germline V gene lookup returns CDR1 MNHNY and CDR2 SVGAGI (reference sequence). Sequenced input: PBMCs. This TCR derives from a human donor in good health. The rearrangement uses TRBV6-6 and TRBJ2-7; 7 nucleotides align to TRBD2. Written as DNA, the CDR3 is TGTGCCAGCAGTTCGGCGGGAGCGGATTCCTACGAGCAGTACTTC. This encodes CASSSAGADSYEQYF.